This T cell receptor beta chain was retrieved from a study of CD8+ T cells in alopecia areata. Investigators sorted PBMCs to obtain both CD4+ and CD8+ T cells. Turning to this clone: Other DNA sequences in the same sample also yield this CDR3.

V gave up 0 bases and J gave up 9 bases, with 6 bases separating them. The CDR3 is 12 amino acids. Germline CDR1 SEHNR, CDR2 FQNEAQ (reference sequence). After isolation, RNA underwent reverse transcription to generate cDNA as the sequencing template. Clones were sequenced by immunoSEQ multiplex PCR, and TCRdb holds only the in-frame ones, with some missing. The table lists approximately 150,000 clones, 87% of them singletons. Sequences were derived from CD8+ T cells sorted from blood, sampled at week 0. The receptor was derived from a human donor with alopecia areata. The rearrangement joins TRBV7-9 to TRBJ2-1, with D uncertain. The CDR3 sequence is CASSLAGSEQFF. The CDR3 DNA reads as TGTGCCAGCAGCTTAGCAGGATCTGAGCAGTTCTTC.